These 22 T cell receptor beta chains came from one sample sequenced in a study of blood T cell repertoires in COVID-19 (TCRdb year 2020). Receptors were amplified or captured by the immunoSEQ multiplex PCR assay. This is the immuneACCESS table as TCRdb keeps it, with only in-frame sequences that have V and J called. A part of the clones is gone; compared with another copy, unresolved V genes explain less than half, and the rest is unexplained. This sample is represented by some 160,000 clones; approximately 80% of them were singletons. Of the sample, 14% falls within the top ten clones. Sequenced: peripheral blood. The receptors come from a woman older than 75 with acute or convalescent COVID-19.

The chain uses TRBV28 and TRBJ2-1; TRBD1 agrees at 10 bases. Germline V gives CDR1 MDHEN, CDR2 SYDVKM. The ends lost 6 bases at V and 12 bases at J; junction bases unmatched: 14. The CDR3 is 15 amino acids. The CDR3 here is CASSRPGTGDPRQFF. In DNA form, the CDR3 reads TGTGCCAGCAGCCGACCCGGGACAGGGGATCCTAGGCAGTTCTTC. Full variable domain (missing parts from reference TRBV28 and TRBJ2-1): DVKVTQSSRYLVKRTGEKVFLECVQDMDHENMFWYRQDPGLGLRLIYFSYDVKMKEKGDIPEGYSVSREKKERFSLILESASTNQTSMYLCASSRPGTGDPRQFFGPGTRLTVL.

This rearrangement joins TRBV2 to TRBJ1-1; 10 bases map to TRBD1. There are 14 residues in the CDR3. The junction had 5 bases not matched to a gene; V was cut back by 5 bases and J by 5 bases. Looked up from germline, CDR1 is SNHLY and CDR2 is FYNNEI. The CDR3 DNA is TGTGCCAGCAGTAAAGGGACAGGGGATACTGAAGCTTTCTTT. It yields the protein CASSKGTGDTEAFF. The full variable domain, completed using reference TRBV2 and TRBJ1-1, is EPEVTQTPSHQVTQMGQEVILRCVPISNHLYFYWYRQILGQKVEFLVSFYNNEISEKSEIFDDQFSVERPDGSNFTLKIRSTKLEDSAMYFCASSKGTGDTEAFFGQGTRLTVV.

This clone was seen once. The V gene is TRBV4-1, the J gene TRBJ1-6; D remains ambiguous. CDR3 size: 15 residues. Trimming removed 0 bases at V and 9 bases at J, with 12 bases between. Germline V gene sequence: CDR1 MGHRA, CDR2 YSYEKL. In DNA, the CDR3 is TGCGCCAGCAGCCAAGATCCTAATCTCCGTTCACCCCTCCACTTT. It is translated as CASSQDPNLRSPLHF.

The chain couples TRBV5-1 to TRBJ1-1; D is perhaps TRBD1 (5 bases). This CDR3 contains 13 residues. The germline V gene has CDR1 SGHRS and CDR2 YFSETQ. Between the trimmed V and J ends, which lost 6 bases and 1 base, there was a span of 10 bases. The chain's CDR3 is CASTETENTEAFF. In DNA, the CDR3 is TGCGCCAGCACTGAGACAGAGAACACTGAAGCTTTCTTT.

This chain connects TRBV7-2 to TRBJ2-2, with D hard to call. Looked up from germline, CDR1 is SGHTA and CDR2 is FQGNSA. V was pared by 1 base and J by 4 bases, with 13 bases between. The CDR3 totals 16 residues. CDR3 DNA sequence: TGTGCCAGCAGCTTAGGATCTGGAGCCCTCACCGGGGAGCTGTTTTTT. Protein sequence: CASSLGSGALTGELFF.

The chain combines TRBV28 with TRBJ2-4, with 10 bases that match TRBD1. CDR3 size: 15 residues. Germline loops: CDR1 MDHEN, CDR2 SYDVKM. V lost 4 bases, J lost 6 bases, and 6 bases stayed unmatched. The CDR3 reads CASSWGTGEGNIQYF. CDR3 nucleotides: TGTGCCAGCAGTTGGGGGACAGGGGAAGGAAACATTCAGTACTTC.

The chain couples TRBV19 to TRBJ2-5; possible D gene TRBD2, 6 bases. The CDR3 extends over 16 amino acids. Deletions cut 1 base from V and 5 bases from J, with 17 bases between. Germline CDR1 is LNHDA and CDR2 is SQIVND (reference sequence). CDR3 residues: CASSIGPGALVETQYF. The CDR3 region has the DNA TGTGCCAGTAGTATAGGCCCGGGAGCGCTTGTTGAGACCCAGTACTTC.

CDR3 sequence reads: CASSLTSIQETQYF. In DNA form, the CDR3 reads TGCGCCAGCAGCTTGACTAGTATTCAAGAGACCCAGTACTTC. This rearrangement joins TRBV5-1 to TRBJ2-5, with a tentative D call TRBD2 (5 bases). V was shortened by 1 base and J by 2 bases, with 9 bases between the two germline ends. Germline lookup yields CDR1 SGHRS and CDR2 YFSETQ. CDR3 length equals 14 residues. The variable domain in full, completed from reference TRBV5-1 and TRBJ2-5, reads KAGVTQTPRYLIKTRGQQVTLSCSPISGHRSVSWYQQTPGQGLQFLFEYFSETQRNKGNFPGRFSGRQFSNSRSEMNVSTLELGDSALYLCASSLTSIQETQYFGPGTRLLVL.

V is TRBV10-3 and J is TRBJ1-1, with TRBD1 as a possible D gene (5 bases). CDR3 size: 15 residues. Trimming took off 6 bases at V and 2 bases at J, with 16 bases between the two ends. Looked up from germline, CDR1 is ENHRY and CDR2 is SYGVKD. The CDR3 DNA reads TGTGCCATCAGGGGGGGGTCCGGGAGCAACACTGAAGCTTTCTTT. This codes for CAIRGGSGSNTEAFF.

The chain is built from TRBV7-2 and TRBJ1-6, with TRBD1 matching 7 bases. Losses at the gene ends were 3 bases for V and 6 bases for J; bases not matched to a gene: 2. Germline V gene sequence: CDR1 SGHTA, CDR2 FQGNSA. The CDR3 has 14 amino acids. In DNA, the CDR3 is TGTGCCAGCAGCTTCCAGGGGGGTAATTCACCCCTCCACTTT. Translated: CASSFQGGNSPLHF. Drawing the rest from reference TRBV7-2 and TRBJ1-6, the complete variable domain is GAGVSQSPSNKVTEKGKDVELRCDPISGHTALYWYRQSLGQGLEFLIYFQGNSAPDKSGLPSDRFSAERTGGSVSTLTIQRTQQEDSAVYLCASSFQGGNSPLHFGNGTRLTVT.

This chain links TRBV7-2 with TRBJ1-5, with 8 positions matching TRBD1. CDR3 length equals 14 residues. Unmatched junction bases numbered 1, after V lost 2 bases and J lost 4 bases. The germline V gene encodes CDR1 SGHTA and CDR2 FQGNSA. The CDR3 sequence: CASSLHRGNQPQHF. CDR3 DNA sequence: TGTGCCAGCAGCTTACACAGGGGGAATCAGCCCCAGCATTTT.

This clone was counted a single time. The chain uses TRBV7-9 and TRBJ1-5; D possibly corresponds to TRBD1 (6 bases). The CDR3 has 14 residues. Germline CDR1 is SEHNR and CDR2 is FQNEAQ (reference sequence). V was shortened by 1 base and J by 4 bases, with 8 bases between the two germline ends. CDR3 residues: CASSLVGGNQPQHF. The DNA for the CDR3 is TGTGCCAGCAGCTTAGTAGGGGGTAATCAGCCCCAGCATTTT.

The rearrangement links TRBV12-5 to TRBJ2-5, with 14 bases that match TRBD2. The CDR3 extends over 15 amino acids. J was trimmed by 5 bases and V by 1 base; bases with no gene match: 0. Germline lookup yields CDR1 LGHNT and CDR2 FRNRAP. The CDR3 sequence is CASGLGLAGGETQYF. For the CDR3, the DNA is TGTGCTAGTGGTTTGGGACTAGCGGGAGGGGAGACCCAGTACTTC.

This rearrangement joins TRBV2 to TRBJ1-1, with no clear D. CDR1 and CDR2 from the germline V gene are SNHLY and FYNNEI. The V gene lost 4 bases and the J gene lost 1 base, with 7 bases spanning the gap. The CDR3 length is 13 residues. The CDR3 here is CASSGDKNTEAFF. CDR3 coding DNA: TGTGCCAGCAGTGGAGATAAGAACACTGAAGCTTTCTTT.

The rearrangement joins TRBV28 to TRBJ1-1, with 9 bases fitting TRBD1. Germline V CDR1 and CDR2: MDHEN, SYDVKM. Trimming removed 5 bases from V and 5 bases from J; junction bases left unmatched: 6. The CDR3 contains 14 residues. The CDR3 DNA is TGTGCCAGCAGTGGGACAGGGCTATTAACTGAAGCTTTCTTT. Its translation: CASSGTGLLTEAFF. Full variable domain (missing parts from reference TRBV28 and TRBJ1-1): DVKVTQSSRYLVKRTGEKVFLECVQDMDHENMFWYRQDPGLGLRLIYFSYDVKMKEKGDIPEGYSVSREKKERFSLILESASTNQTSMYLCASSGTGLLTEAFFGQGTRLTVV.

V and J are TRBV28 and TRBJ2-3; 9 bases are shared with TRBD1. This CDR3 region has 15 residues. V gave up 2 bases and J gave up 3 bases; unmatched junction bases: 3. The germline V gene encodes CDR1 MDHEN and CDR2 SYDVKM. The CDR3, as DNA: TGTGCCAGCAGTTTAGACAGGGGGGGAACAGATACGCAGTATTTT. It is translated as CASSLDRGGTDTQYF.

V is TRBV5-1 and J is TRBJ1-2; 9 bases line up with TRBD1. The V and J ends lost 3 bases and 10 bases, in that order; junction bases with no gene match: 10. The CDR3 length is 14 residues. Germline-derived CDR1 and CDR2 are SGHRS and YFSETQ. As DNA, the CDR3 is TGCGCCAGCAGCTGGGACAGGGAGTACTCCGACTACACCTTC. Translating it yields CASSWDREYSDYTF.

V and J are TRBV2 and TRBJ1-1, with D possibly being TRBD1 (6 bases). The germline V gene encodes CDR1 SNHLY and CDR2 FYNNEI. The CDR3 consists of 13 residues. V shed 6 bases and J shed 9 bases, with 17 bases lying between them. The CDR3 coding sequence is TGTGCCAGCAGCCCCCTAAGACAGGAGAAAGCTTTCTTT. Translation gives CASSPLRQEKAFF.

The CDR3 DNA reads as TGTGCCAGCAGCGCTCGACAGCAGGGAAATGCTTTCTTT. It specifies CASSARQQGNAFF. The chain employs TRBV3-1 (or the pseudogene TRBV3-2) and TRBJ1-1; TRBD1 might be the D (5 bases). The CDR3 length is 13 residues. Germline V gives CDR1 LGHDT, CDR2 YNNKEL (reference sequence). V gave up 5 bases and J gave up 11 bases, with 18 bases separating them.

This rearrangement joins TRBV2 to TRBJ2-5; 9 bases match TRBD2. Trimming took 10 bases from V and 5 from J; bases not matched to a gene: 8. The CDR3 consists of 13 residues. The germline V gene encodes CDR1 SNHLY and CDR2 FYNNEI. DNA for the CDR3: TGTGCCAACCTCGCGGGGGGGCGGGAGACCCAGTACTTC. Amino acids: CANLAGGRETQYF.

The genes are TRBV5-1 and TRBJ1-2, with a weak D call TRBD1 (6 bases). Per the germline V gene, CDR1 is SGHRS and CDR2 is YFSETQ. V lost 4 bases to trimming and J lost 6 bases, with 22 bases between them. This CDR3 has 16 amino acids. The CDR3 sequence: CASSPGEFTVFHGYTF. The CDR3 coding sequence is TGCGCCAGCAGCCCAGGGGAATTCACGGTATTCCATGGCTACACCTTC.

This clone has only one observation. The chain links TRBV2 to TRBJ1-1, with D possibly being TRBD1 (6 bases). CDR3 size: 17 residues. Between the trimmed V and J ends, which lost 6 bases and 4 bases, there was a span of 24 bases. CDR1 SNHLY and CDR2 FYNNEI come from the germline V gene. CDR3 in amino acids: CASSPYRIRSRGTEAFF. The CDR3 bases are TGTGCCAGCAGCCCCTACAGAATCCGTTCCAGGGGCACTGAAGCTTTCTTT.